This T cell receptor beta chain was sequenced in a study of cytomegalovirus exposure and HLA in healthy donors. Findings of the study overall: It was found in a later analysis that first-cohort TCR clusters tended to co-occur in the 100 to 150 validation repertoires.

About this clone itself: Antigen specificity is unknown.

Germline trimming cut 7 bases from V and 5 bases from J; bases unmatched to any gene: 10. This CDR3 contains 15 residues. Germline V CDR1 and CDR2: LNHDA, SQIVND (reference sequence). Produced via immunoSEQ multiplex PCR; TCRdb's table is partial and in-frame only. The sample carries tens of thousands of clones, around 96% recorded once. V gene TRBV19 combines with J gene TRBJ1-4; 7 bases fit TRBD1. This sequence originates from a woman aged 18-29 years in good health and CMV-seropositive. The sequenced material came from PBMCs. This CDR3 is CASTTRQGANEKLFF. CDR3 nucleotide sequence: TGTGCCAGTACCACCAGACAGGGCGCCAATGAAAAACTGTTTTTT.